One and the same sample provided the 14 T cell receptor beta chains below, sequenced in a study of Ad26.COV2.S vaccination and SARS-CoV-2 variants (dated by TCRdb to the early 2020s). Reading the label with the study, this specimen's treatment or condition is: 15 to 20 received Ad26.COV2.S at low or high dose, single or two shots; 5 received placebo; per-sample allocation not given. For vaccine and placebo recipients, repertoires were sequenced using samples collected on day 63 after the first injection. To prepare the library, the immunoSEQ multiplex PCR assay was applied. Sourced from immuneACCESS, this table was stored by TCRdb with only in-frame sequences that have V and J called. A share of the clones is absent; for the studies checked, an unresolved V gene accounts for under half, and the remainder has no known explanation. Within this sample are roughly 700,000 clones, with more than 80% of them counted one time only. The ten largest make up over 1.3% of the sample.

Source: peripheral blood, taken in a trial of Ad26.COV2.S vaccine versus placebo. Receptors originate from a person aged 18-65 years who received the Ad26.COV2.S COVID-19 vaccine or a placebo.

The chain combines TRBV18 with TRBJ2-7; the D call may be TRBD1 or TRBD2 (6 bases each). CDR3 size: 15 residues. The germline V gene has CDR1 KGHSH and CDR2 LQKENI. Deletions cut 3 bases from V and 1 base from J, with 13 bases between. CDR3 bases: TGTGCCAGCTCACCTTACAGAGGGGGGTCCTACGAGCAGTACTTC. Translation gives CASSPYRGGSYEQYF.

V and J are TRBV2 and TRBJ1-1, with D possibly being TRBD1 (6 bases). Trimming took off 7 bases at V and 1 base at J, with 10 bases between the two ends. This CDR3 is 13 amino acids long. Germline CDR1 and CDR2: SNHLY and FYNNEI. CDR3 sequence (DNA): TGTGCCAGCATTCTACAGGGGAACACTGAAGCTTTCTTT. It is translated as CASILQGNTEAFF.

This clone was detected a few times. The same CDR3 also results from other DNA sequences found in this sample. The V gene is TRBV12-3 or TRBV12-4, the J gene TRBJ1-1; D unresolved. The CDR3 is 12 residues long. The ends were cut back, 3 bases at V and 0 bases at J, with 2 bases in the middle. The CDR3 nucleotides are TGTGCCAGCAGTTTCGTGAACACTGAAGCTTTCTTT. Protein sequence: CASSFVNTEAFF.

The chain is built from TRBV4-1 and TRBJ1-4; 12 positions match TRBD1. This CDR3 spans 19 amino acids. Germline CDR1 is MGHRA and CDR2 is YSYEKL. CDR3 residues: CPTRRPGQGARETNEKLFF. The CDR3 DNA follows: TGCCCCACCAGACGGCCGGGACAGGGGGCGAGGGAAACTAATGAAAAACTGTTTTTT.

The genes are TRBV6-1 and TRBJ1-4, with D possibly TRBD1 on 5 matching bases. Trimming stripped 0 bases from V and 8 bases from J, with 10 bases between. Per the germline V gene, CDR1 is MNHNS and CDR2 is SASEGT. The CDR3 sequence is 14 residues long. The CDR3 loop is CASSEAGSGEKLFF. Written as DNA, the CDR3 is TGTGCCAGCAGTGAAGCAGGGTCAGGGGAAAAACTGTTTTTT.

The chain employs TRBV18 and TRBJ1-2, with D perhaps TRBD1 (6 bases). The germline V and J ends were trimmed by 4 bases and 7 bases, with 25 bases remaining between them. Germline V gene lookup returns CDR1 KGHSH and CDR2 LQKENI. The CDR3 is 17 residues long. The CDR3 here is CASSQDSPPWGLGGYTF. In nucleotides, the CDR3 is TGTGCCAGCTCACAGGACAGCCCCCCATGGGGTTTGGGTGGCTACACCTTC. Filled out from reference TRBV18 and TRBJ1-2, the complete variable domain reads NAGVMQNPRHLVRRRGQEARLRCSPMKGHSHVYWYRQLPEEGLKFMVYLQKENIIDESGMPKERFSAEFPKEGPSILRIQQVVRGDSAAYFCASSQDSPPWGLGGYTFGSGTRLTVV.

The rearrangement uses TRBV5-6 and TRBJ2-7; 9 bases are shared with TRBD1. The germline V gene encodes CDR1 SGHDT and CDR2 YYEEEE. This CDR3 region has 14 residues. J lost 2 bases, V lost 4 bases, and 4 bases had no gene match. The CDR3 DNA follows: TGTGCCAGCAGCCAGGGACAGGGAACCTACGAGCAGTACTTC. Its protein is CASSQGQGTYEQYF.

The chain is built from TRBV5-8 and TRBJ2-1, with 10 bases aligning to TRBD1. V lost 4 bases, J lost 6 bases, and 1 base stayed unmatched. Germline CDR1 and CDR2: SGHTS and YDEGEE. The CDR3 is 13 amino acids. In nucleotides, the CDR3 is TGTGCCAGCAGCAGGGACAGGGGCAATGAGCAGTTCTTC. This sequence encodes CASSRDRGNEQFF.

This clone was found a few times. V and J are TRBV5-1 and TRBJ1-2; 8 positions agree with TRBD1. Trimming at V came to 3 bases and at J to 8 bases, leaving 18 bases not matched to a gene. CDR3 size: 17 residues. Germline-derived CDR1 and CDR2 are SGHRS and YFSETQ. CDR3 amino acids: CASSSTRQGQFNQGYTF. The CDR3 DNA sequence: TGCGCCAGCAGCTCGACCCGACAGGGGCAGTTCAACCAGGGCTACACCTTC.

The chain is built from TRBV6-5 and TRBJ1-6; D gene unclear. Per germline, CDR1 MNHEY and CDR2 SVGAGI. V was pared by 2 bases and J by 1 base, with 6 bases between. This CDR3 contains 15 residues. The DNA for the CDR3 is TGTGCCAGCAGTTACGTGACTTCCTATAATTCACCCCTCCACTTT. Translating gives CASSYVTSYNSPLHF.

V and J are TRBV27 and TRBJ2-1; tentative D call: TRBD2 (6 bases). From germline, CDR1 is MNHEY and CDR2 SMNVEV (reference sequence). The CDR3 sequence is 14 residues long. V lost 5 bases and J 3 bases, leaving 11 bases between the germline ends. This CDR3 is CASSIGLSYNEQFF. DNA for the CDR3: TGTGCCAGCAGTATAGGACTAAGCTACAATGAGCAGTTCTTC.

This clone was observed once. V gene TRBV7-6 combines with J gene TRBJ1-1; no reliable D call. V was trimmed by 4 bases and J by 5 bases, leaving 11 bases between them. The CDR3 is 13 amino acids. Per germline, CDR1 SGHVS and CDR2 FNYEAQ. In DNA, the CDR3 is TGTGCCAGCAGCTCCCTGCCTGAGACTGAAGCTTTCTTT. Protein: CASSSLPETEAFF.

This clone was counted once. The rearrangement uses TRBV4-1 and TRBJ2-7, with 13 bases lining up with TRBD2. In germline, CDR1 is MGHRA, CDR2 YSYEKL. This CDR3 contains 17 residues. The V segment lost 1 base and the J segment 3 bases; nucleotides outside the gene matches: 6. Here the CDR3 DNA reads TGCGCCAGCAGCCAAGCCGGGACTAGCGGGGCTTACTACGAGCAGTACTTC. As protein: CASSQAGTSGAYYEQYF.

CDR3 residues: CASTSAGQGHEQYF. The CDR3 region has the DNA TGTGCCAGCACCTCCGCCGGGCAGGGGCACGAGCAGTACTTC. The rearrangement links TRBV6-6 to TRBJ2-7, with TRBD1 as a possible D gene (6 bases). With 7 bases removed from V and 5 bases from J, the gap between germline ends came to 18 bases. The germline V gene encodes CDR1 MNHNY and CDR2 SVGAGI (reference sequence). CDR3 length equals 14 residues.